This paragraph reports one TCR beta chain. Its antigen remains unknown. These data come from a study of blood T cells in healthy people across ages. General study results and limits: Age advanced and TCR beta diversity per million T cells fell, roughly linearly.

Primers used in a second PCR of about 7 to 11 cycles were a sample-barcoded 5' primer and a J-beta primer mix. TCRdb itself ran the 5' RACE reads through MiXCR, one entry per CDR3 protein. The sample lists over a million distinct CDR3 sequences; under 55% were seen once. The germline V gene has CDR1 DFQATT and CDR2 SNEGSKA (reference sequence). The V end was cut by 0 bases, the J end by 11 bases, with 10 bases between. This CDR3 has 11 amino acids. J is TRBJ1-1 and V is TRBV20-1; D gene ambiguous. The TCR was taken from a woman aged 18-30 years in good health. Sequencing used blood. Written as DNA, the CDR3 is TGCAGTGCTAGAGATTGGCGCAGGGCTTTCTTT. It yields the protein CSARDWRRAFF.